Listed below are T cell receptor beta chains from one sample, sequenced in a study of T cell changes during pregnancy in multiple sclerosis. Libraries were prepared by immunoSEQ multiplex PCR; TCRdb keeps only in-frame clonotypes and omits some of them. The sample lists roughly 30,000 clones, roughly 89% occurring once. The material sequenced was CD8+ T cells from peripheral blood mononuclear cells, taken in the second trimester of pregnancy. The receptors come from a female donor with multiple sclerosis, enrolled in a pregnancy study. Each CDR3 is given without its conserved first and last residue.

CDR3 protein,V gene,CDR3 length,J gene
ASSEEASLNEQF,TRBV5-1,12,TRBJ2-1
ATSTNRDLRSTQY,TRBV15,13,TRBJ2-3
ASSFAGTSGGNEQF,TRBV5-6,14,TRBJ2-1
ASSALNTGELF,TRBV25-1,11,TRBJ2-2
ASSLDAMAGIPYNEQF,TRBV5-6,16,TRBJ2-1
ASRKTSGAYNEQF,TRBV2,13,TRBJ2-1
ASSHRTGDEQF,TRBV4-1,11,TRBJ2-1
ASSLFVAGGTTGELF,TRBV7-6,15,TRBJ2-2
ASSAGGWEQF,TRBV25-1,10,TRBJ2-1
ASSLGAGKYQETQY,TRBV7-9,14,TRBJ2-5
ASSPTSGRYEQY,TRBV6-5,12,TRBJ2-7
ASSPERGWSYNEQF,TRBV4-1,14,TRBJ2-1
ASSLAVTDTQY,TRBV5-6,11,TRBJ2-3
ASSPLDSSNEKLF,TRBV27,13,TRBJ1-4
SVKTSGRINTGELF,TRBV29-1,14,TRBJ2-2
ASSLKRGLAGRGEQF,TRBV7-3,15,TRBJ2-1
ASSARTGGGSPLH,TRBV5-1,13,TRBJ1-6
ASIGRTGGPNQPQH,TRBV19,14,TRBJ1-5
ATSRDRNSNQPQH,TRBV15,13,TRBJ1-5
ASSPGLSSTDTQY,TRBV18,13,TRBJ2-3
ASETMAWTGVLQSNTDTQY,TRBV2,19,TRBJ2-3
AWSPPISGSIDTQY,TRBV30,14,TRBJ2-3
ASSLWGGRNYEQY,TRBV7-2,13,TRBJ2-7
ASSLPRGKTQY,TRBV18,11,TRBJ2-5
ASSLSPGAEQF,TRBV27,11,TRBJ2-1
ASSPLQGEQY,TRBV2,10,TRBJ2-7
ASSLVSTDTQY,TRBV27,11,TRBJ2-3
ASSLGAAKNIQY,TRBV27,12,TRBJ2-4
ASSIVGSGARTGELF,TRBV19,15,TRBJ2-2
ASSPGTKNTEAF,TRBV4-2,12,TRBJ1-1
ASSWTGSSTEAF,TRBV6-5,12,TRBJ1-1
SVRTGLEGAYEQY,TRBV29-1,13,TRBJ2-7
ASSLGQFYEQY,TRBV27,11,TRBJ2-7
ASRRRGSVTSNQPQH,TRBV27,15,TRBJ1-5
ASSDTSGGAGETQY,TRBV25-1,14,TRBJ2-5
ASSLVPGENEQY,TRBV7-9,12,TRBJ2-7
ASSPFPGSMGETQY,TRBV5-1,14,TRBJ2-5
ASSFGSTDTQY,TRBV5-1,11,TRBJ2-3
ASSRTDSYEQY,TRBV7-9,11,TRBJ2-7
ASSPMGGTEAF,TRBV18,11,TRBJ1-1
ASSVGGGRALDEQF,TRBV9,14,TRBJ2-1
ASSLGPGTREQY,TRBV5-6,12,TRBJ2-7
ASSTRTGGHEKLF,TRBV7-9,13,TRBJ1-4
ASSLRGNTDTQY,TRBV7-9,12,TRBJ2-3
ASIHQMVAGGSTDTQY,TRBV7-9,16,TRBJ2-3
ASSATWGDYGYT,TRBV7-9,12,TRBJ1-2
ASSEVFFSSSYNSPLH,TRBV6-1,16,TRBJ1-6
ASSLPTGFYGYT,TRBV19,12,TRBJ1-2
ASSFPGGSGELF,TRBV5-1,12,TRBJ2-2
ASSQDLQGMNTEAF,TRBV4-1,14,TRBJ1-1